This entry is about one TCR beta chain. Its antigen is currently unknown. The data stem from a study of response to subunit inactivated influenza vaccine. One entry per CDR3 protein results from TCRdb running MiXCR on the RT-PCR reads. This table has about 780,000 distinct CDR3 sequences, less than 20% appearing once. Findings and limits, study-wide: The authors proposed limited new T cell recruitment per seasonal influenza vaccination.

Trimming removed 8 bases at V and 1 base at J, with 6 bases between. CDR1 and CDR2 from the germline V gene are SGHAT and FQNNGV. CDR3 length equals 12 residues. The rearrangement uses TRBV11-2 and TRBJ2-1; tentatively, D is TRBD2 (5 bases). Sequencing used PBMCs from blood, obtained 5 to 6 days after vaccination. The clonotype was recovered from a middle-aged man who received an inactivated influenza vaccine. The CDR3 coding sequence is TGTGCCAGCGAGGGATCCTACAATGAGCAGTTCTTC. It is translated as CASEGSYNEQFF.